These 2 T cell receptor beta chains came from one sample sequenced in a study of blood T cell repertoires in COVID-19. The data were produced by immunoSEQ multiplex PCR, yet TCRdb's version contains in-frame clones alone and is incomplete. The sample shows about 220,000 clones, 65% to 85% of them seen only once. Sequences were obtained from PBMCs or T cells enriched from blood (not recorded which). All receptors derive from a woman in her fifties or sixties who had recovered from COVID-19.

As DNA, the CDR3 is TGTGCCAGCAGCGTAGATGCAGGGTTTAATGGCTACACCTTC. This gives the protein CASSVDAGFNGYTF. This chain uses TRBV9 with TRBJ1-2; D perhaps matches TRBD1 (5 bases). CDR1 is SGDLS and CDR2 is YYNGEE in the germline V gene. There are 14 residues in the CDR3. Deletions cut 0 bases from V and 6 bases from J, with 12 bases between.

V and J are TRBV20-1 and TRBJ2-7, with TRBD1 matching 7 bases. V shed 6 bases and J 6 bases; nucleotides not matched to a gene: 11. The CDR3 length is 13 residues. Germline loops: CDR1 DFQATT, CDR2 SNEGSKA (reference sequence). The CDR3 DNA is TGCAGTGCCAGTATGGGACAGCTAGGCGAGCAGTACTTC. Protein: CSASMGQLGEQYF.